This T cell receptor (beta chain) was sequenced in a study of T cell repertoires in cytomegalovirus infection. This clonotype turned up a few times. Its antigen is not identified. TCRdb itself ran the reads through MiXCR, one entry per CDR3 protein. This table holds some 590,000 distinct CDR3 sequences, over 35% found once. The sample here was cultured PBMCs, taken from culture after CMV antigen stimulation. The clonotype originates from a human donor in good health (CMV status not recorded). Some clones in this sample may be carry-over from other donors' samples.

The CDR3 region is CASSWNMGTGELFF. CDR3 sequence (DNA): TGTGCCAGCAGCTGGAACATGGGAACCGGGGAGCTGTTTTTT. J is TRBJ2-2 and V is TRBV11-2; D not certain. V was clipped by 4 bases and J by 5 bases, with 11 bases between them. Germline-derived CDR1 and CDR2 are SGHAT and FQNNGV. The CDR3 length is 14 residues. The full variable domain, in which reference TRBV11-2 and TRBJ2-2 provide the parts outside the CDR3, is EAGVAQSPRYKIIEKRQSVAFWCNPISGHATLYWYQQILGQGPKLLIQFQNNGVVDDSQLPKDRFSAERLKGVDSTLKIQPAKLEDSAVYLCASSWNMGTGELFFGEGSRLTVL.